Detailed here is one T cell receptor beta chain. These data originate in a study of T cells in Graves' hyperthyroidism and ophthalmopathy. CDR1 and CDR2 (germline): SGHTA, FQGNSA. V dropped 5 bases and J dropped 8 bases, with 18 bases sitting between them. The CDR3 length is 15 residues. RNA transcripts served as the template for amplifying TCR beta CDR3 regions. Researchers ran a first-round RT-PCR on the TCR CDR3 using the HTBI primer set. TCRdb redid the calling of the multiplex PCR reads with MiXCR, one entry per CDR3 protein. The sample includes approximately 510,000 distinct CDR3 sequences, 40% to 55% seen only once; the top ten take about two fifths.

The TCR sequence derives from an adult woman with Graves' disease, either hyperthyroidism or ophthalmopathy (not recorded which). The sample taken for sequencing was peripheral blood or thyroid tissue (not recorded which). The chain couples TRBV7-2 to TRBJ1-4; D gene unclear. The CDR3 loop is CASSPRVNPMEKLFF. The CDR3, as DNA: TGTGCCAGCAGCCCCCGCGTGAACCCGATGGAAAAACTGTTTTTT.